Listed here is a single T cell receptor (beta chain). These data originate in a study of glioma-infiltrating T cells. Germline V gene sequence: CDR1 SQVTM, CDR2 ANQGSEA. Deletions cut 4 bases from V and 0 bases from J, with 12 bases between. This CDR3 region has 14 residues. Using RNA template, CDR3s of TCR alpha and beta were amplified with iRepertoire arm-PCR. For one-step reverse transcription and amplification, about 90-400 ng of tissue mRNA or PBMC total RNA was used. TCRdb itself ran the multiplex PCR reads through MiXCR, one entry per CDR3 protein. The sample lists more than 95,000 distinct CDR3 sequences, 20% to 25% occurring once.

Input material: glioma tissue, nonneoplastic brain tissue, or PBMCs (not recorded which). This sequence was found in a human donor with low-grade glioma or glioblastoma, undergoing nonglioma brain surgery, or in good health (not recorded which). The chain joins TRBV29-1 to TRBJ1-1; D is ambiguous. CDR3 loop: CSVGRVGLNTEAFF. In DNA, the CDR3 is TGCAGCGTTGGACGGGTGGGCCTGAACACTGAAGCTTTCTTT.